The clone carrying this T cell receptor (beta chain) came up many times. The data are from a study of early T cells in non-severe SARS-CoV-2 infection. The CDR3 extends over 13 amino acids. The V end lost 4 bases, the J end lost 6 bases, and 12 bases lay between the germline ends. Looked up from germline, CDR1 is SNHLY and CDR2 is FYNNEI. Molecules of cDNA were individually given unique molecular identifiers that were attached to them. Each CDR3 protein gets one entry after TCRdb re-called the 5' RACE reads with MiXCR. The profile covers tens of thousands of distinct CDR3 sequences, with 5% appearing a single time and around 7.3% taken by the ten largest.

The J gene is TRBJ2-5, the V gene TRBV2; a weak D match, TRBD2 (5 bases). The TCR comes from an adult who was a healthcare worker with PCR-confirmed SARS-CoV-2 infection or an uninfected control (not recorded which). This specimen was whole blood, taken at baseline. CDR3 sequence reads: CASSGEGRQTQYF. The CDR3 DNA reads as TGTGCCAGCAGTGGCGAGGGCCGACAGACCCAGTACTTC.